The 2 T cell receptor beta chains reported below all come from one sample, sequenced in a study of response to subunit inactivated influenza vaccine. TCRdb analysed the RT-PCR reads with MiXCR anew, one entry per CDR3 protein. The sample holds approximately 530,000 distinct CDR3 sequences, approximately 7.3% seen once. Specimen: PBMCs from blood, collected roughly 24 months after vaccination. The source of these receptors is a man aged 50 to 69 who received an inactivated influenza vaccine.

About this clonotype: At one of its ends the junction is not consistent with the germline gene, which may arise from a read error. J is TRBJ2-5 and V is TRBV7-7, with TRBD2 identical over 10 bases. Germline V lookup: CDR1 SSHAT, CDR2 FNYEAQ (reference sequence). The CDR3 has 17 amino acids. The CDR3 protein is CASSPGSGGAGFETQYF. The CDR3 DNA reads TGTGCTAGCAGCCCCGGCAGCGGGGGGGCCGGTTTCGAGACCCAGTACTTC.

This clonotype came up a few times. The chain employs TRBV5-1 and TRBJ1-6; D uncertain. This CDR3 has 13 amino acids. V shed 4 bases and J shed 10 bases, with 12 bases lying between them. Germline-derived CDR1 and CDR2 are SGHRS and YFSETQ. The CDR3: CASSVGDGSPLHF. The CDR3 nucleotides read TGCGCCAGCAGCGTTGGGGATGGATCACCCCTCCACTTT.